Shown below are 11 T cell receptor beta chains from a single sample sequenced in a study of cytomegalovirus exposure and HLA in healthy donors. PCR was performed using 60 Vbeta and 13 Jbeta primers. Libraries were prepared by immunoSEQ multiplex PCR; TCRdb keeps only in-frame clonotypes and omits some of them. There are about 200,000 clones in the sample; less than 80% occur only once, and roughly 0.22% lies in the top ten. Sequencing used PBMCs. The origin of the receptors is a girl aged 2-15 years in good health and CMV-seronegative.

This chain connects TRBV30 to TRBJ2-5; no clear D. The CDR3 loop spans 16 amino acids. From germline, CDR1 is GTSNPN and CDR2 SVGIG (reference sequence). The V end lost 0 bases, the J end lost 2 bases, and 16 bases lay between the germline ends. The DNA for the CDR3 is TGTGCCTGGAGTGTACCGAACAAACCGCTTCAAGAGACCCAGTACTTC. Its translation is CAWSVPNKPLQETQYF.

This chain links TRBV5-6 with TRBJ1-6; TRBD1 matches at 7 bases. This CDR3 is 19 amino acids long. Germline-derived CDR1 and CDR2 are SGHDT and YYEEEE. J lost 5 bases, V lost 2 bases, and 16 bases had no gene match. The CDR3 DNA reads TGTGCCAGCAGCTTTAGGGACAGAGGCTTGGGGAGCGATAATTCACCCCTCCACTTT. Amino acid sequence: CASSFRDRGLGSDNSPLHF. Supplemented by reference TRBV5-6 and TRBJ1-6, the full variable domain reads DAGVTQSPTHLIKTRGQQVTLRCSPKSGHDTVSWYQQALGQGPQFIFQYYEEEERQRGNFPDRFSGHQFPNYSSELNVNALLLGDSALYLCASSFRDRGLGSDNSPLHFGNGTRLTVT.

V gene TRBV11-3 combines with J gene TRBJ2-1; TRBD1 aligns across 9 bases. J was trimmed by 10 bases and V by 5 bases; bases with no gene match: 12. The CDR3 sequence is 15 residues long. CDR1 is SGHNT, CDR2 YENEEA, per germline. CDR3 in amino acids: CASSPGTGIRGEQFF. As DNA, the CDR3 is TGTGCCAGCAGCCCCGGGACAGGGATTCGGGGGGAGCAGTTCTTC.

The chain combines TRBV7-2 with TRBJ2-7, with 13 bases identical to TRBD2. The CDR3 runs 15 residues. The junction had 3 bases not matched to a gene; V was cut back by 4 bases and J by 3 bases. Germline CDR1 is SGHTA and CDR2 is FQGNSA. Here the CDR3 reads CASSSGLAGVYEQYF. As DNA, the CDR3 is TGTGCCAGCAGCTCCGGACTAGCGGGAGTCTACGAGCAGTACTTC.

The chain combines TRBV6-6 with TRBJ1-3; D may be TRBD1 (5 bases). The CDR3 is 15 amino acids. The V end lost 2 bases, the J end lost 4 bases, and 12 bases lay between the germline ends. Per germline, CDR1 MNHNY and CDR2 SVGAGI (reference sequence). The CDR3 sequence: CASSYSGNRGNTIYF. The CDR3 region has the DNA TGTGCCAGCAGTTACAGCGGGAACAGGGGAAACACCATATATTTT.

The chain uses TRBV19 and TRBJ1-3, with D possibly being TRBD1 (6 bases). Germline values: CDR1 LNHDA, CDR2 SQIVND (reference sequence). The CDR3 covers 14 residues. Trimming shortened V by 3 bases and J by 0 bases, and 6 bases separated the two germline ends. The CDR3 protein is CASSMGHSGNTIYF. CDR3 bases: TGTGCCAGTAGTATGGGACACTCTGGAAACACCATATATTTT.

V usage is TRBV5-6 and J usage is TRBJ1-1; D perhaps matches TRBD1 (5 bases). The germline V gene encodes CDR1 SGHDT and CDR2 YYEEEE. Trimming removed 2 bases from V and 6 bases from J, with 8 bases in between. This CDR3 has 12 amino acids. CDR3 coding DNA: TGTGCCAGCAGCTTACAGGTAGCTGAAGCTTTCTTT. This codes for CASSLQVAEAFF.

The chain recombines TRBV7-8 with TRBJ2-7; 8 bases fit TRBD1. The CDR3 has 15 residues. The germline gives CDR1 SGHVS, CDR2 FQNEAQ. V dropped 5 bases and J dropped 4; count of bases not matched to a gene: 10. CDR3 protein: CASSPRVGQAYEQYF. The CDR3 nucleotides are TGTGCCAGCAGCCCCCGGGTGGGACAGGCGTACGAGCAGTACTTC.

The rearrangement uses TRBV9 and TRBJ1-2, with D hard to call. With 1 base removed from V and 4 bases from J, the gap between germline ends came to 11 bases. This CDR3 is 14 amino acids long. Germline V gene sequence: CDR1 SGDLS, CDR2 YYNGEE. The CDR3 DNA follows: TGTGCCAGCAGCGTATCCGGAAACAGCTATGGCTACACCTTC. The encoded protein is CASSVSGNSYGYTF.

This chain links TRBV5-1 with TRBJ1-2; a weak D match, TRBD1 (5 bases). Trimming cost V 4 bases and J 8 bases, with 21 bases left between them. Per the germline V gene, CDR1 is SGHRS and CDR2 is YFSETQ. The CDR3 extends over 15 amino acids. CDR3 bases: TGCGCCAGCAGCCCAGGGTTGGTTTTGGGTGAGGGCTACACCTTC. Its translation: CASSPGLVLGEGYTF.

The CDR3 loop is CASMGDRGEFGYEQYF. The CDR3 DNA reads as TGTGCCAGTATGGGGGACAGGGGTGAATTTGGCTACGAGCAGTACTTC. The rearrangement joins TRBV19 to TRBJ2-7; 10 nucleotides agree with TRBD1. The CDR3 extends over 16 amino acids. Per the germline V gene, CDR1 is LNHDA and CDR2 is SQIVND (reference sequence). The J segment lost 3 bases and the V segment lost 7 bases, leaving 12 bases of the junction unmatched.